The clone carrying this TCR beta chain was detected a few times. Its antigen is undetermined. The sample belongs to a study of early T cells in non-severe SARS-CoV-2 infection. About the research overall: The authors sequenced bulk RNA from unsorted whole blood, leaving chains unpaired. Study-level points and caveats: Matching against VDJdb likely underestimated virus-specific expansions, favoring anti-spike CD8.

The V gene lost 0 bases and the J gene lost 2 bases, with 13 bases spanning the gap. CDR1 is SGDLS and CDR2 is YYNGEE in the germline V gene. The CDR3 consists of 16 residues. Researchers tagged individual cDNA molecules with unique molecular identifiers. Each CDR3 protein gets one entry after TCRdb re-called the 5' RACE reads with MiXCR. This sample has about 70,000 distinct CDR3 sequences, with around 15% found just once. Sequenced here: whole blood, sampled at baseline. This sequence joins TRBV9 and TRBJ2-3, with D possibly matching TRBD2 (6 bases). This TCR was recovered from an adult who was a healthcare worker with PCR-confirmed SARS-CoV-2 infection or an uninfected control (not recorded which). The CDR3 region is CASSVGAGSPTDTQYF. The DNA for the CDR3 is TGTGCCAGCAGCGTAGGGGCCGGGAGCCCCACAGATACGCAGTATTTT. Together with reference TRBV9 and TRBJ2-3, the CDR3 gives the full variable domain: DSGVTQTPKHLITATGQRVTLRCSPRSGDLSVYWYQQSLDQGLQFLIQYYNGEERAKGNILERFSAQQFPDLHSELNLSSLELGDSALYFCASSVGAGSPTDTQYFGPGTRLTVL.